This TCR beta chain derives from a study of T cells in Graves' hyperthyroidism and ophthalmopathy. Background on the study: Peripheral blood collection took place at initial diagnosis, before any treatment.

Using RNA transcripts as the source, TCR beta CDR3 regions were amplified. The study used the HTBI primer set for a first-round RT-PCR of the TCR CDR3. TCRdb processed the multiplex PCR reads anew with MiXCR; each CDR3 protein has one entry. Of around 400,000 distinct CDR3 sequences listed, approximately 14% are singletons. V lost 6 bases, J lost 9 bases, and 7 bases stayed unmatched. Germline V lookup: CDR1 MNHNS, CDR2 SASEGT. This CDR3 has 12 residues. This clonotype was recorded at least ten times. What it recognizes is unknown. Drawn at first hyperthyroidism diagnosis, the blood sample preceded any ophthalmopathy symptoms. Study-level points and caveats: Progression to ophthalmopathy was predicted a median of about 6.6 months early. Researchers found most expanded thyroid clonotypes above 0.001 in blood as well.

Sequenced: blood. This TCR came from a woman between 18 and 30 years old with Graves' hyperthyroidism that later progressed to Graves' ophthalmopathy. The V and J genes are TRBV6-1 and TRBJ2-7; TRBD2 matches at 8 bases. The CDR3 region is CASSNGGGVQYF. The CDR3, as DNA: TGTGCCAGCAGCAACGGGGGGGGCGTGCAGTACTTC.